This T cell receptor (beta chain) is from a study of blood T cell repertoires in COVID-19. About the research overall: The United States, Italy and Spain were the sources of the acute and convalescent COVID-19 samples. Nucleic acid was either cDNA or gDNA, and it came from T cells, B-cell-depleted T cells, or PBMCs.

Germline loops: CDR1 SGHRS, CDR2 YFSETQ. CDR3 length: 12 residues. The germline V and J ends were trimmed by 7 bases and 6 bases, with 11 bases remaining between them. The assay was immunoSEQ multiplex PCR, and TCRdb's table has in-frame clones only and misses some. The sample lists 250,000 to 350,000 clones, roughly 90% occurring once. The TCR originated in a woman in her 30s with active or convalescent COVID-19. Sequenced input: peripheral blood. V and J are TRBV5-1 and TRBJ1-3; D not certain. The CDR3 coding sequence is TGCGCCAGCTCTGCGGGATCAAACACCATATATTTT. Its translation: CASSAGSNTIYF.